These T cell receptor beta chains were read from a single sample in a study of blood T cells in healthy people across ages. Using its own MiXCR run on the 5' RACE reads, TCRdb lists one record per CDR3 protein. The data hold fewer than 2 million distinct CDR3 sequences, with around 42% observed a single time. Source material: blood. The receptors were gathered from a human donor in good health. The CDR3 runs from the conserved cysteine through the conserved F or W. The D gene is left open where the match is weak. A row's size may be missing; if present it is once, few, many or a size class.

d_call,v_call,clone_size,j_call,cdr3_nt,cdr3_aa
TRBD1,TRBV24-1,few,TRBJ1-4,TGTGCCACCAGTGATCCCGGGACAGGGGGCGAAAAACTGTTTTTT,CATSDPGTGGEKLFF
NA,TRBV6-5,NA,TRBJ2-5,TGTGCCAGCAGTTTAAGCCCAACAGGGACAGAGACCCAGTACTTC,CASSLSPTGTETQYF
NA,TRBV20-1,once,TRBJ2-7,TGCAGTGCAAACCCGGGACACGTCTACGAGCAGTACTTC,CSANPGHVYEQYF
NA,TRBV20-1,few,TRBJ1-5,TGCAGTGCTAGTACGTGGAGCAATCAGCCCCAGCATTTT,CSASTWSNQPQHF
TRBD1,TRBV7-2,NA,TRBJ1-6,TGTGCCAGCAACCTAGGGAGCGGACAGGGTACTTCACCCCTCCACTTT,CASNLGSGQGTSPLHF
TRBD2,TRBV20-1,NA,TRBJ2-3,TGCAGGGCGATAGCGGGGGCAGATACGCAGTATTTT,CRAIAGADTQYF
NA,TRBV28,few,TRBJ2-7,TGTGCCAGCAGTCTAAACAGGGCGGTGCAGTACTTC,CASSLNRAVQYF
TRBD2,TRBV12-3/TRBV12-4,few,TRBJ2-3,TGTGCCAGCAGTGGGGCTAGCGGTCCGGGGGATACGCAGTATTTT,CASSGASGPGDTQYF
NA,TRBV7-9,NA,TRBJ2-7,TGTGCCAGCAGCTTAGTCCCAAATAGCGGAGACGAGCAGTACTTC,CASSLVPNSGDEQYF
NA,TRBV24-1,few,TRBJ2-1,TGTGCCACCAGTGGGGCTAAAGGGGCTCGGTCCTACAATGAGCAGTTCTTC,CATSGAKGARSYNEQFF
NA,TRBV7-2,few,TRBJ2-5,TGTGCCAGCAGCTTAATGCCCAGGCTAGAGACCCAGTACTTC,CASSLMPRLETQYF
NA,TRBV25-1,many,TRBJ2-5,TGTGCCAGCAGTTCCCCGGGGAGGGGGGGGGAGACCCAGTACTTC,CASSSPGRGGETQYF
NA,TRBV4-2,NA,TRBJ2-3,TGTGCCAGCAGCCAAGATTATCCCCTAGATACGCAGTATTTT,CASSQDYPLDTQYF
TRBD1,TRBV7-8,NA,TRBJ2-5,TGTGCCAGCAGCTTCGCCGGACAGGGTGCGGAGACCCAGTACTTC,CASSFAGQGAETQYF
TRBD1,TRBV29-1,NA,TRBJ2-1,TGCAGCGTTGGAGGGACAGGGGGCACAGAGACCCAGTTCTTC,CSVGGTGGTETQFF
NA,TRBV5-1,NA,TRBJ1-5,TGCGCCAGCTATGTATGGCCCGGCCCCCCTTACAATCAGCCCCAGCATTTT,CASYVWPGPPYNQPQHF
TRBD1,TRBV28,NA,TRBJ1-5,TGTGCCATCGGGACAGGGGTGTTCAATCAGCCCCAGCATTTT,CAIGTGVFNQPQHF
NA,TRBV6-6,NA,TRBJ1-1,TGTGCCAGCAGTTGGGACGGTGGCTTTGAAGCTTTCTTT,CASSWDGGFEAFF
NA,TRBV3-1,NA,TRBJ2-3,TGTGCCAGCAGCCAGGATGGGACCCCGTTTGAAGATACGCAGTATTTT,CASSQDGTPFEDTQYF
NA,TRBV7-2,NA,TRBJ2-7,TGTGCCAGCAGCTTTATGCGCGAGCAGTACTTC,CASSFMREQYF
NA,TRBV10-3,NA,TRBJ1-2,TGTGCCACCGGGGACACTCGGACAGACATCTATGGCTACACCTTC,CATGDTRTDIYGYTF
TRBD1,TRBV20-1,few,TRBJ1-2,TGCAGTGCTGTTGGGGGCAGGGGGCCCTATGGCTACACCTTC,CSAVGGRGPYGYTF
NA,TRBV3-1,NA,TRBJ1-2,TGTGCCAGCACCAACTTGGGAGCATTCTATGGCTACACCTTC,CASTNLGAFYGYTF
NA,TRBV20-1,few,TRBJ2-5,TGCAGTGCTACCGGGACCACCCAAGAGACCCAGTACTTC,CSATGTTQETQYF
NA,TRBV20-1,NA,TRBJ1-1,TGCAGTGCTAGACAGCCAGGAACCGGGGGGTCCACTGAAGCTTTCTTT,CSARQPGTGGSTEAFF
NA,TRBV29-1,many,TRBJ2-7,TGCAGCGTTGAAGACGGGGGCAGACCGTTCTACGAGCAGTACTTC,CSVEDGGRPFYEQYF
TRBD1,TRBV19,once,TRBJ2-7,TGTGCCAGTAAAGTCGGACCGGGACAGGGGCCCTACGAGCAGTACTTC,CASKVGPGQGPYEQYF
NA,TRBV29-1,many,TRBJ2-7,TGCAGCGTCCTATGGCTAGGGTACTCCTACGAGCAGTACTTC,CSVLWLGYSYEQYF
NA,TRBV11-1,few,TRBJ1-1,TGTGCCAGCAGCTCCGGACGGCTCACTGAAGCTTTCTTT,CASSSGRLTEAFF
TRBD1,TRBV5-1,NA,TRBJ2-7,TGCGCCAGCAGCTCGGGACAGGGGAAGTCCTACGAGCAGTACTTC,CASSSGQGKSYEQYF
NA,TRBV7-8,few,TRBJ2-2,TGTGCCAGCAGCTCAATAACGAACACCGGGGAGCTGTTTTTT,CASSSITNTGELFF
NA,TRBV25-1,NA,TRBJ2-1,TGTGCCAGCAGTGATGGAGGCGAGCAGTTCTTC,CASSDGGEQFF
NA,TRBV10-3,NA,TRBJ2-7,TGTGCCATCCCCAAAGACGACGAGCAGTACTTC,CAIPKDDEQYF
NA,TRBV12-3/TRBV12-4,NA,TRBJ1-5,TGTGCCAGCTCCCCCGGCGGGGTCTCTAGCAATCAGCCCCAGCATTTT,CASSPGGVSSNQPQHF
TRBD1,TRBV5-1,few,TRBJ1-2,TGCGCCAGCAGCTGGGGGACAGGGTTCAGCTATGGCTACACCTTC,CASSWGTGFSYGYTF
TRBD1,TRBV24-1,NA,TRBJ2-3,TGTGCCACCAGCCCGGGACAGGGGAGGGCAAATACGCAGTATTTT,CATSPGQGRANTQYF
NA,TRBV27,few,TRBJ1-2,TGTGCCAGCAGTTTATCGTTTGGGGTCGGCTACACCTTC,CASSLSFGVGYTF
NA,TRBV3-1,NA,TRBJ2-1,TGTGCCAGCAGCCAAGGCCCCCGGGCTATCAATGAGCAGTTCTTC,CASSQGPRAINEQFF
NA,TRBV3-1,NA,TRBJ2-6,TGTGCCAGCAGTCGGATGCGCATCTCTGGGGCCAACGTCCTGACTTTC,CASSRMRISGANVLTF
NA,TRBV10-3,NA,TRBJ1-4,TGTGCCCCTCGAGCGGGGGACGCCTCTAATGAAAAACTGTTTTTT,CAPRAGDASNEKLFF
TRBD2,TRBV24-1,once,TRBJ2-1,TGTGCCACCAGTGATGCCCGGGGGGGTTACAATGAGCAGTTCTTC,CATSDARGGYNEQFF
TRBD2,TRBV12-5,NA,TRBJ2-5,TGTGCTAGTGGTTTGAGGAGGGGACTAGCGGGGCCGGGAGAGACCCAGTACTTC,CASGLRRGLAGPGETQYF
TRBD1,TRBV9,few,TRBJ1-2,TGTGCCAGCAGCCCGATGGACAGGATAAACCGTGGCTACACCTTC,CASSPMDRINRGYTF
NA,TRBV29-1,few,TRBJ1-2,TGCAGCGTGGTGGACCCGGGTAAAGGCTATGGCTACACCTTC,CSVVDPGKGYGYTF
NA,TRBV7-8,NA,TRBJ2-4,TGTGCCAGCAGCCCACGACAAATTTCAAACATTCAGTACTTC,CASSPRQISNIQYF
TRBD2,TRBV3-1,few,TRBJ2-7,TGTGCCAGCAGCCAATACGGGGCGGATAGCGGGGGTGGGTACGAGCAGTACTTC,CASSQYGADSGGGYEQYF
NA,TRBV5-1,NA,TRBJ2-7,TGCGCCAGCAGCTTTGAACAGGGACCTTACTACGAGCAGTACTTC,CASSFEQGPYYEQYF
NA,TRBV12-3/TRBV12-4,few,TRBJ2-5,TGTGCCAGTAGTTCCCAACCAGGCTCTCGGGAGCAGTACTTC,CASSSQPGSREQYF